This TCR beta chain comes out of a study of shared clonotypes between healthy human individuals. Study-wide results and caveats: Relative to memory subsets, naive subsets generally showed larger estimated richness.

Sequencing was performed with immunoSEQ multiplex PCR; in TCRdb, only in-frame clones are kept and a portion is missing. Of 650,000 to 700,000 clones listed, less than 95% are singletons. This CDR3 spans 13 amino acids. Germline CDR1 reads SQVTM; CDR2 reads ANQGSEA. As for this clone: Its cognate antigen is unknown.

The rearrangement joins TRBV29-1 to TRBJ2-3, with a possible D match to TRBD2 (5 bases). This receptor was obtained from a man aged 18-30 years in good health. Some clones in this sample may be carry-over from other donors' samples. The sample taken for sequencing was memory CD8+ T cells from PBMCs. Subset here: CD45RO+ cells pooled with CCR7-negative TemRA cells. CDR3 nucleotides: TGCACCAACGTGATAGCGAACACAGATACGCAGTATTTT. It translates to CTNVIANTDTQYF.